The sequence of this T cell receptor beta chain was determined in a study of blood T cell repertoires in COVID-19. Study background: T cells, B-cell-depleted T cells, or PBMCs provided the cDNA or gDNA that served as material.

As originally analysed: Reference gene primer amplification yielded estimated nucleated cell counts. Assay: immunoSEQ multiplex PCR; the TCRdb copy retains only in-frame clones and omits some. V and J calls and clone size come straight from that table; D and trimming were deduced from the DNA. The sample includes fewer than 200,000 clones, about 80% of them seen just once. Recruits, aged 18 to 89 years, lived in 20 to 30 US areas. Categorization into cohorts depended on clinical history that participants reported. Germline assignment: CDR1 LGHDT and CDR2 YNNKEL (reference sequence). The CDR3 runs 17 residues. Trimming took off 1 base at V and 2 bases at J, with 15 bases between the two ends.

Sequenced input: PBMCs or T cells enriched from blood (not recorded which). This chain joins TRBV3-1 (or the pseudogene TRBV3-2) and TRBJ1-3; D possibly corresponds to TRBD1 (5 bases). The receptor's source is an older woman with acute COVID-19. DNA of the CDR3: TGTGCCAGCAGCCAAGGGATGGGGGGGGTAGCTGGAAACACCATATATTTT. Amino acids: CASSQGMGGVAGNTIYF.